These 27 T cell receptor beta chains share one sample of origin, sequenced in a study of neurological immune-mediated disorders. TCRdb analysed the 5' RACE reads with MiXCR anew, one entry per CDR3 protein. The sample records roughly 70,000 distinct CDR3 sequences, around 3.9% being singletons. The material sequenced was PBMCs. These receptors were obtained from a man under 40 with multiple sclerosis.

This clonotype occurred many times. The rearrangement links TRBV20-1 to TRBJ2-7; the D gene is possibly TRBD2 (5 bases). The CDR3 spans 13 residues. V was shortened by 6 bases and J by 6 bases, with 18 bases between the two germline ends. Germline V gene data show CDR1 as DFQATT and CDR2 as SNEGSKA (reference sequence). CDR3 nucleotide sequence: TGCAGTGCCACCGCCCAGCCCCGGGGCGAGCAGTACTTC. Translating gives CSATAQPRGEQYF.

Ten or more counts support this clonotype. The chain is built from TRBV10-3 and TRBJ1-1, with D possibly TRBD1 on 6 matching bases. Trimming removed 11 bases at V and 3 bases at J, with 16 bases between. This CDR3 spans 13 amino acids. The germline V gene encodes CDR1 ENHRY and CDR2 SYGVKD. CDR3 in DNA: TGTGCCGCACGGGGGGGCGCGGACACTGAAGCTTTCTTT. Its translation: CAARGGADTEAFF.

This clonotype was detected ten times or more. The chain links TRBV5-1 to TRBJ2-1; 10 bases are shared with TRBD1. CDR3 length: 15 amino acids. In germline, CDR1 is SGHRS, CDR2 YFSETQ. V lost 4 bases and J lost 10; bases outside the gene matches: 11. The CDR3: CASSQGQGPLEEQFF. CDR3 nucleotides: TGCGCCAGCAGCCAGGGACAGGGGCCTTTGGAGGAGCAGTTCTTC.

This clonotype was counted at least ten times. The chain is built from TRBV6-5 and TRBJ2-5, with D possibly TRBD1 on 5 matching bases. CDR1 and CDR2 (germline): MNHEY, SVGAGI. The CDR3 is 14 amino acids. V gave up 5 bases and J gave up 0 bases, with 10 bases separating them. CDR3 amino acids: CASSPGINQETQYF. The CDR3 nucleotides are TGTGCCAGCAGTCCAGGGATTAACCAAGAGACCCAGTACTTC.

This clonotype was recorded many times. The gene calls are TRBV5-1 and TRBJ1-4, with 7 bases fitting TRBD1. J gave up 8 bases and V 4 bases, and 17 bases lay outside the gene matches. Germline-derived CDR1 and CDR2 are SGHRS and YFSETQ. The CDR3 spans 17 residues. DNA of the CDR3: TGCGCCAGCAGCAGACAGGGCCTATACGGGAGTCACGAAAAACTGTTTTTT. This sequence encodes CASSRQGLYGSHEKLFF. Full variable domain (missing parts from reference TRBV5-1 and TRBJ1-4): KAGVTQTPRYLIKTRGQQVTLSCSPISGHRSVSWYQQTPGQGLQFLFEYFSETQRNKGNFPGRFSGRQFSNSRSEMNVSTLELGDSALYLCASSRQGLYGSHEKLFFGSGTQLSVL.

This clonotype showed up many times. The J gene is TRBJ1-1, the V gene TRBV5-1; D is possibly TRBD1 (5 bases). The V end lost 5 bases, the J end lost 3 bases, and 5 bases lay between the germline ends. Per the germline V gene, CDR1 is SGHRS and CDR2 is YFSETQ. The CDR3 is 11 amino acids. CDR3 in DNA: TGCGCCAGCAGAGGGGACACTGAAGCTTTCTTT. This codes for CASRGDTEAFF.

This clonotype was seen a handful of times. A much larger clone differs from this one at a single base, so this may be a read error. The chain has TRBV5-1 and TRBJ2-7; the D is unclear. Trimming cost V 4 bases and J 3 bases, with 11 bases left between them. CDR3 length equals 13 residues. Germline CDR1 is SGHRS and CDR2 is YFSETQ. The CDR3 region has the DNA TGCGCCAGCAGCCTGGAAACCTACTACGAGCAGTACTTC. Translating it yields CASSLETYYEQYF. The full variable domain, in which reference TRBV5-1 and TRBJ2-7 provide the parts outside the CDR3, is KAGVTQTPRYLIKTRGQQVTLSCSPISGHRSVSWYQQTPGQGLQFLFEYFSETQRNKGNFPGRFSGRQFSNSRSEMNVSTLELGDSALYLCASSLETYYEQYFGPGTRLTVT.

The table lists this clonotype with many counts. This sequence joins TRBV27 and TRBJ1-5; tentative D call: TRBD1 (6 bases). Germline CDR1 and CDR2: MNHEY and SMNVEV (reference sequence). CDR3 length equals 15 residues. V lost 11 bases to trimming and J lost 4 bases, with 21 bases between them. This CDR3 reads CAPRGREPPNQPQHF. The CDR3 DNA is TGTGCCCCAAGGGGGAGGGAGCCCCCTAATCAGCCCCAGCATTTT.

This clonotype was counted between two and nine times. One end of the junction varies from germline; a read error may be responsible. The rearrangement links TRBV12-3 or TRBV12-4 to TRBJ1-3; D gene unclear. CDR3 size: 15 residues. CDR3 coding DNA: TGTGCCAGCAGTTTAGCCACAATCTCTAGAAACACCATATATTTT. Translation: CASSLATISRNTIYF.

This clonotype was observed at least ten times. V usage is TRBV5-1 and J usage is TRBJ1-5, with D unclear. Trimming left V 0 bases short and J 3 bases short, with 7 bases between. Germline V gene data show CDR1 as SGHRS and CDR2 as YFSETQ. This CDR3 region has 14 residues. DNA of the CDR3: TGCGCCAGCAGCTTGGAAGGTTACAATCAGCCCCAGCATTTT. It codes for CASSLEGYNQPQHF. Full variable domain (remainder filled in from reference TRBV5-1 and TRBJ1-5): KAGVTQTPRYLIKTRGQQVTLSCSPISGHRSVSWYQQTPGQGLQFLFEYFSETQRNKGNFPGRFSGRQFSNSRSEMNVSTLELGDSALYLCASSLEGYNQPQHFGDGTRLSIL.

This clonotype was detected ten times or more. This rearrangement joins TRBV10-3 to TRBJ2-6; D ambiguous. V lost 0 bases and J lost 2, with 8 bases in between. The CDR3 consists of 16 residues. CDR1 ENHRY and CDR2 SYGVKD come from the germline V gene. This CDR3 is CAISESKVTGANVLTF. Written as DNA, the CDR3 is TGTGCCATCAGTGAGTCGAAAGTGACTGGGGCCAACGTCCTGACTTTC.

This clonotype occurred a few times. The junction shows a germline mismatch at one end, possibly a read error. The DNA for the CDR3 is TGTGCCAGCAGTGTTGATGGGAATCAGCCCCAGAATTTT. Amino acids: CASSVDGNQPQNF. This chain links TRBV6-6 with TRBJ1-5; D is unresolved. In germline, CDR1 is MNHNY, CDR2 SVGAGI (reference sequence). This CDR3 is 13 amino acids long.

This clonotype was counted ten times or more. The J gene is TRBJ2-1, the V gene TRBV20-1; 8 bases match TRBD2. From germline, CDR1 is DFQATT and CDR2 SNEGSKA (reference sequence). This CDR3 contains 14 residues. Unmatched junction bases numbered 2, after V lost 2 bases and J lost 2 bases. CDR3 sequence (DNA): TGCAGTGCTAGACCGGGACTAGCCTACAATGAGCAGTTCTTC. Protein sequence: CSARPGLAYNEQFF.

This clonotype was observed many times. This rearrangement joins TRBV5-1 to TRBJ2-7; TRBD2 is a possible D gene (5 bases). Per germline, CDR1 SGHRS and CDR2 YFSETQ. The CDR3 is 15 amino acids. V was trimmed by 4 bases and J by 0 bases, leaving 14 bases between them. CDR3 in DNA: TGCGCCAGCAGCCCCAGGACTGGTCCCTCCTACGAGCAGTACTTC. Protein: CASSPRTGPSYEQYF. The full variable domain, completed using reference TRBV5-1 and TRBJ2-7, is KAGVTQTPRYLIKTRGQQVTLSCSPISGHRSVSWYQQTPGQGLQFLFEYFSETQRNKGNFPGRFSGRQFSNSRSEMNVSTLELGDSALYLCASSPRTGPSYEQYFGPGTRLTVT.

This sequence joins TRBV6-5 and TRBJ1-2; D is undetermined. The V and J ends lost 6 bases and 5 bases respectively, with 10 bases between them. CDR1 and CDR2 (germline): MNHEY, SVGAGI. The CDR3 sequence is 12 residues long. CDR3 sequence (DNA): TGTGCCAGCAGACTAGGGCTTTATGGCTACACCTTC. This gives the protein CASRLGLYGYTF.

At least ten counts were recorded for this clonotype. The chain links TRBV7-2 to TRBJ1-2; 8 nucleotides line up with TRBD1. Germline CDR1 is SGHTA and CDR2 is FQGNSA. V lost 8 bases, J lost 2 bases, and 10 bases stayed unmatched. The CDR3 spans 15 residues. CDR3 nucleotide sequence: TGTGCCAGCTCAATGATGCAGGGGGCCAACTATGGCTACACCTTC. Translation gives CASSMMQGANYGYTF.

The chain has TRBV7-2 and TRBJ2-7; possibly TRBD1 for D (6 bases). Germline V CDR1 and CDR2: SGHTA, FQGNSA. V lost 1 base and J lost 0, with 10 bases in between. The CDR3 has 15 residues. CDR3 coding DNA: TGTGCCAGCAGCTTAGGAACAGGGAGCTCCTACGAGCAGTACTTC. This codes for CASSLGTGSSYEQYF.

There are many counts of this clonotype. The CDR3 region has the DNA TGTGCCAGCAGTAAGCGGGAGACCCAGTACTTC. Amino acid sequence: CASSKRETQYF. J is TRBJ2-5 and V is TRBV12-3 or TRBV12-4; TRBD2 might be the D (5 bases). This CDR3 has 11 residues. V lost 5 bases and J lost 5, with 6 bases in between.

This clonotype showed up many times. The chain has TRBV5-1 and TRBJ2-1; 9 bases are a match to TRBD2. The CDR3 is 15 residues long. Germline V CDR1 and CDR2: SGHRS, YFSETQ. Trimming cost V 2 bases and J 8 bases; bases outside gene matches: 8. The DNA for the CDR3 is TGCGCCAGCAGCTTCTTCCGCGGGGGGGCTGATGAGCAGTTCTTC. Amino acids: CASSFFRGGADEQFF.

This clonotype showed up many times. The chain is built from TRBV7-8 and TRBJ2-7; TRBD1 is a possible D gene (5 bases). Trimming pared 1 base from V and 1 base from J, leaving 11 bases between. CDR3 size: 15 residues. Germline V gives CDR1 SGHVS, CDR2 FQNEAQ. CDR3 residues: CASSLEQDGSYEQYF. CDR3 nucleotides: TGTGCCAGCAGCTTAGAACAGGACGGTTCCTACGAGCAGTACTTC.

This clonotype was counted between two and nine times. Compared with germline, one end of the junction differs, possibly owing to a read error. The chain employs TRBV7-2 and TRBJ1-6; the D gene is possibly TRBD1 (5 bases). CDR1 is SGHTA and CDR2 is FQGNSA in the germline V gene. The CDR3 runs to 14 residues. CDR3 in DNA: TGTGCCAGCATCCCGACAGATTATAATTCACCCCTCAACTTT. Amino acids: CASIPTDYNSPLNF.

The table lists this clonotype with many counts. The rearrangement joins TRBV29-1 to TRBJ1-1; no firm D call. The CDR3 totals 10 residues. Trimming stripped 7 bases from V and 2 bases from J, with 5 bases between. CDR1 is SQVTM and CDR2 is ANQGSEA in the germline V gene. CDR3 coding DNA: TGCAGCGGCCTTAACACTGAAGCTTTCTTT. Translation: CSGLNTEAFF.

This clonotype has only a few counts. The gene calls are TRBV4-1 and TRBJ2-1; D might be TRBD1 (6 bases). This CDR3 comprises 15 residues. Germline values: CDR1 MGHRA, CDR2 YSYEKL. V gave up 4 bases and J gave up 8 bases, with 18 bases separating them. This CDR3 reads CASSPSASRGYEQFF. The CDR3, as DNA: TGCGCCAGCAGCCCCTCAGCATCCAGGGGCTATGAGCAGTTCTTC.

This clonotype was picked up many times. The V and J genes are TRBV27 and TRBJ1-2; D is perhaps TRBD1 (6 bases). CDR3 length: 13 amino acids. The germline CDR1 and CDR2 sequences are MNHEY and SMNVEV (reference sequence). Trimming took off 6 bases at V and 5 bases at J, with 13 bases between the two ends. The CDR3 protein is CASSLSGDYGYTF. CDR3 sequence (DNA): TGTGCCAGCAGCCTCTCAGGGGATTATGGCTACACCTTC.

This clonotype was counted ten times or more. CDR3 amino acids: CSATIATNEKLFF. In DNA, the CDR3 is TGCAGTGCGACTATTGCAACTAATGAAAAACTGTTTTTT. The genes are TRBV20-1 and TRBJ1-4, with D unclear. The ends were cut back, 6 bases at V and 0 bases at J, with 8 bases in the middle. The CDR3 length is 13 residues. Germline CDR1 DFQATT, CDR2 SNEGSKA (reference sequence).

This clonotype showed up many times. The chain carries TRBV4-1 and TRBJ1-2; D gene unclear. The CDR3 spans 14 residues. Germline lookup yields CDR1 MGHRA and CDR2 YSYEKL. V was clipped by 1 base and J by 2 bases, with 8 bases between them. CDR3 residues: CASSQGRLNYGYTF. The CDR3 DNA sequence: TGCGCCAGCAGCCAAGGCCGGCTAAACTATGGCTACACCTTC.

This clonotype was seen many times. This chain links TRBV7-2 with TRBJ1-3, with no clear D. This CDR3 has 15 residues. Trimming stripped 1 base from V and 0 bases from J, with 7 bases between. Per germline, CDR1 SGHTA and CDR2 FQGNSA. The CDR3: CASSLDRNSGNTIYF. The CDR3 nucleotides are TGTGCCAGCAGCTTAGACCGCAACTCTGGAAACACCATATATTTT.